The entry below gives a single TCR beta chain sequence along with its context. High-throughput TCR beta sequencing covered peripheral CD8+ and CD4+ T cells. Random-hexamer reverse transcription was applied to about 0.45 to 1 ug RNA. In TCRdb, the immunoSEQ multiplex PCR reads were re-called with MiXCR into one record per CDR3 protein. Of 150,000 to 200,000 distinct CDR3 sequences in the sample, approximately 93% were seen once. The data were obtained in a study of CD8 T cells in Susac syndrome. V was pared by 3 bases and J by 0 bases, with 7 bases between. The CDR3 length is 14 residues. Germline CDR1 is SGHRS and CDR2 is YFSETQ.

Sequenced input: CD4+ T cells from PBMCs. This clonotype was obtained from a human donor with multiple sclerosis. The chain couples TRBV5-1 to TRBJ1-5; tentative D call: TRBD1 (6 bases). The CDR3 nucleotides read TGCGCCAGCAGCTCGGACAGTAGCAATCAGCCCCAGCATTTT. This encodes CASSSDSSNQPQHF.